This T cell receptor beta chain was sequenced in a study of blood T cell repertoires in COVID-19. Background on the study: The study drew acute and convalescent COVID-19 samples from the United States, Italy and Spain. PBMCs, B-cell-depleted T cells, or T cells provided the cDNA or gDNA that made up the material.

Of note for this clone: The same CDR3 arises from other DNA sequences in this sample as well.

Authors' processing steps: The assay estimated nucleated cells by amplifying reference gene primers. Assay used: immunoSEQ multiplex PCR; TCRdb lists only in-frame clones, some missing. That table furnishes V, J and clone size, whereas the DNA furnished D and trimming. This sample carries about 250,000 clones, about 85% of them seen once, and the ten largest clones take around 3.3%. The CDR3 covers 14 residues. Germline V CDR1 and CDR2: MNHEY, SMNVEV (reference sequence). J gave up 3 bases and V 2 bases, and 1 base lay outside the gene matches. The sample taken for sequencing was peripheral blood. The TCR originated in a man between 18 and 29 years old with active or convalescent COVID-19. The V gene is TRBV27, the J gene TRBJ1-2; 9 bases fit TRBD1. The CDR3 coding sequence is TGTGCCAGCAGTTTAAGGGACAGGGACTATGGCTACACCTTC. This gives the protein CASSLRDRDYGYTF.